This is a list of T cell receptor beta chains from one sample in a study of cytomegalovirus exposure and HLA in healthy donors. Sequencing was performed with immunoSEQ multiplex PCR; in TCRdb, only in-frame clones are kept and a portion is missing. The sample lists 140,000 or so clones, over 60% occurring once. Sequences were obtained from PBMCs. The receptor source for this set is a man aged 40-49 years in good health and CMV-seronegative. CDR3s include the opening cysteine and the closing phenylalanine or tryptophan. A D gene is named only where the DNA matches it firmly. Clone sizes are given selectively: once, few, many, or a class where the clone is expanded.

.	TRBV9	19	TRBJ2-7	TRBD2	TGTGCCAGCAGCGCGGGGGTGCCACTAGCGGGGGACCTTTCCTACGAGCAGTACTTC	CASSAGVPLAGDLSYEQYF
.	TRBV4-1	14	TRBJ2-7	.	TGCGCCAGCAGCCAAGCTCTGAGGGGGAGCGAGCAGTACTTC	CASSQALRGSEQYF
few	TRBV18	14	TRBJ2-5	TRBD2	TGTGCCAGCTCACCCGGACTAGCGCAAGAGACCCAGTACTTC	CASSPGLAQETQYF
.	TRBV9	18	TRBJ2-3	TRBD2	TGTGCCAGCAGCGCCCCCAGATGGACTAGCGGGGGGTCGGATACGCAGTATTTT	CASSAPRWTSGGSDTQYF
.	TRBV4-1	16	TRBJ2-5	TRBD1	TGCGCCAGCAGCCAAGATGTGGCAGGGGGTTGGGAGACCCAGTACTTC	CASSQDVAGGWETQYF
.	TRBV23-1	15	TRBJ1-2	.	TGCGCCAGCAGTCAATCCCCCGACAGCCCCTATGGCTACACCTTC	CASSQSPDSPYGYTF
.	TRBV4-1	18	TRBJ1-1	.	TGCGCCAGCAGCCCGCCCACTACCCGGGGGTCGTTTAACACTGAAGCTTTCTTT	CASSPPTTRGSFNTEAFF
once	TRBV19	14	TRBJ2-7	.	TGTGCCAGTAGTAGGGGACATGAACCCTACGAGCAGTACTTC	CASSRGHEPYEQYF
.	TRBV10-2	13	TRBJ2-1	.	TGCGCCAGCAGTGAGGGACTCCTTAATGAGCAGTTCTTC	CASSEGLLNEQFF
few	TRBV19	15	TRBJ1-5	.	TGTGCCAGTAGTCTCGACCGACGAGGCGATCAGCCCCAGCATTTT	CASSLDRRGDQPQHF
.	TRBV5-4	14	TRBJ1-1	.	TGTGCCAGCAGCTTGGCCCGGGGGAACACTGAAGCTTTCTTT	CASSLARGNTEAFF
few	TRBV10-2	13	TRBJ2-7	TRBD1	TGCGCCAGCAAAGCAGGGGGCTCCTACGAGCAGTACTTC	CASKAGGSYEQYF
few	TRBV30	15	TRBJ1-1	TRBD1	TGTGCCTGGAGCCCCGACAGGGGAATTGGTGTTGTAGCTTTCTTT	CAWSPDRGIGVVAFF
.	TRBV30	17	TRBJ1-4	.	TGTGCCTGGAGTCCAGCAGGGGCCCTTGCAACTAATGAAAAACTGTTTTTT	CAWSPAGALATNEKLFF
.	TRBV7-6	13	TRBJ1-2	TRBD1	TGTGCCAGCAGCCCGGACAGGCTCTATGGCTACCCCTTC	CASSPDRLYGYPF
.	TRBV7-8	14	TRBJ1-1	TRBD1	TGTGCCAGCAGCTTGACAGGGGGCCTAACTGAAGCTTTCTTT	CASSLTGGLTEAFF
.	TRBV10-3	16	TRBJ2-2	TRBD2	TGTGCCATCAGTGAGGCGGGGGGCTATCCGACCGGGGAGCTGTTTTTT	CAISEAGGYPTGELFF
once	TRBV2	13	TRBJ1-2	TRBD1	TGTGCCAGCAGTGAACAGGGGGCCTATGGCTACACCTTC	CASSEQGAYGYTF
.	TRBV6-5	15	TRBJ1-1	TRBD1	TGTGCCAGCAGTGCTCGGGACAGGGTTTACACTGAAGCTTTCTTT	CASSARDRVYTEAFF
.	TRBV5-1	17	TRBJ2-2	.	TGCGCCAGCAGCTTGCTTACTAGCCGGCTCAACACCGGGGAGCTGTTTTTT	CASSLLTSRLNTGELFF
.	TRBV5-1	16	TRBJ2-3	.	TGCGCCAGCAGCTTGTCGGGACAACCGAGCACAGATACGCAGTATTTT	CASSLSGQPSTDTQYF
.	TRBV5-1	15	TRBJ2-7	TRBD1	TGCGCCAGCAGCTTGGCGGGACAGGGTGTTTACGAGCAGTACTTC	CASSLAGQGVYEQYF
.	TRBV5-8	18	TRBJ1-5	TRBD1	TGTGCCAGCAGCTTGGGCCTGACAGGGGGCAATAGCAATCAGCCCCAGAATTTT	CASSLGLTGGNSNQPQNF
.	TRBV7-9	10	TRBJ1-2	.	TGTGCCAGCAGCTGGCCTGGCTACACCTTC	CASSWPGYTF
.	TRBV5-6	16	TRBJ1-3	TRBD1	TGTGCCAGCAGTCCCCAGGGGGCCCTCTCTGGAAACACCATATATTTT	CASSPQGALSGNTIYF
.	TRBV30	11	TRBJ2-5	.	TGTGCCTGGAGTGGACAGGAGACCCAGTACTTC	CAWSGQETQYF
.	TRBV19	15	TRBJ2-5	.	TGTGCCAGTAGTATCTTACGGGGGGCTCGAGAGACCCAGTACTTC	CASSILRGARETQYF
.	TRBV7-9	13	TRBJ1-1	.	TGTGCCAGCAGCTTAGTAAAGGAGGCGGGAACAATCTTT	CASSLVKEAGTIF
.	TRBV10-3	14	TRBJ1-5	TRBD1	TGTGCCATCGGTGGGGACAGAGTCAATCAGCCCCAGCATTTT	CAIGGDRVNQPQHF
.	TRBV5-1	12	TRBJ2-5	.	TGCGCCAGCAGCGTAGACCAAGAGACCCAGTACTTC	CASSVDQETQYF
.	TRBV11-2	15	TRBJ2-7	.	TGTGCCAGCAGCTTATCAACAGGAGAGACCTACGAGCAGTACTTC	CASSLSTGETYEQYF
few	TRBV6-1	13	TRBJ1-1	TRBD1	TGTGCCAGCAGTTTCCAGGGGGGCACTGAAGCTTTCTTT	CASSFQGGTEAFF
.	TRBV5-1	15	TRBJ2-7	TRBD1	TGCGCCAGCAGCCCCGGACAGGTTCCCGGGTACGAGCAGTACTTC	CASSPGQVPGYEQYF
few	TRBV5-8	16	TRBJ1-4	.	TGTGCCAGCAGCTTGGCGGTAGTAGGGCAGGGTGAAAAACTGTTTTTT	CASSLAVVGQGEKLFF
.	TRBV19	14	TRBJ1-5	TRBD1	TGTGCCAGTAGTGGGACAGGCGGGAATCAGCCCCAGCATTTT	CASSGTGGNQPQHF
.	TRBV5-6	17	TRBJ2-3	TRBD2	TGTGCCAGCAGCTTGCCCGTAGCGGGAGCTAGCACAGATACGCAGTATTTT	CASSLPVAGASTDTQYF
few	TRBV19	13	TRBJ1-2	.	TGTGCCAGTAGTCCGGAGGGTAACTATGGCTACACCTTC	CASSPEGNYGYTF
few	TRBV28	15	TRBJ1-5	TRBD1	TGTGCCAGCAGTTTCCTCGACAGGGTAAGGCAGCCCCAGCATTTT	CASSFLDRVRQPQHF
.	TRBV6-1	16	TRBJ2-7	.	TGTGCCAGCAGTGAAGCATCCGTCCAGGGCTCCTACGAGCAGTACTTC	CASSEASVQGSYEQYF
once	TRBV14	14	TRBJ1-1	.	TGTGCCAGCAGCCAAGATCAGGGTTGGACTGAAGCTTTCTTT	CASSQDQGWTEAFF
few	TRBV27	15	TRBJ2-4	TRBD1	TGTGCCAGCAGACCGCAGGGGGAAAGACTGAACATTCAGTACTTC	CASRPQGERLNIQYF
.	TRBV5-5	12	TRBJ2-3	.	TGTGCCAGCAGCCCAAGCGGGGATACGCAGTATTTT	CASSPSGDTQYF
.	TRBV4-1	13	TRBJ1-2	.	TGCGCCAGCAGCCAAGATGTATGGAGGGGCTACCCCTTC	CASSQDVWRGYPF
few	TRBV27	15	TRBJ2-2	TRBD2	TGTGCCAGCTTTAGCGGGGCTACTAACACCGGGGAGCTGTTTTTT	CASFSGATNTGELFF
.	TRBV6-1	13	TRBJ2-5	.	TGTGCCAGCTATGACTATACCCAAGAGACCCAGTACTTC	CASYDYTQETQYF
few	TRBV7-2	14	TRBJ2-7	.	TGTGCCAGCAGCTTCCACGGAGGGCCCTACGAGCAGTACTTC	CASSFHGGPYEQYF
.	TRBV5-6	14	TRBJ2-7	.	TGTGCCAGCAGCCTGGTGGGGGGACCTTACGAGCAGTACTTC	CASSLVGGPYEQYF
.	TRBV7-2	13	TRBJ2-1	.	TGTGCCAGCAGCTCGACAGCTTACAATGAGCAGTTCTTC	CASSSTAYNEQFF
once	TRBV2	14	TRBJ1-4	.	TGTGCCAGCAACCCACAGGGAGTAGGTGAAAAACTGTTTTTT	CASNPQGVGEKLFF
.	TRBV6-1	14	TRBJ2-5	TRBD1	TGTGCCAGCACCTCGTCGGGACAGCAAGAGACCCAGTACTTC	CASTSSGQQETQYF
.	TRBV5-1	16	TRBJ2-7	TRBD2	TGCGCCAGCAGCTTGCTGGGGACTAGCGGGGGCTTCGAGCAGTACTTC	CASSLLGTSGGFEQYF
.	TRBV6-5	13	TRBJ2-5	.	TGTGCCAGCAAACGTGGGGGGCAAGAGACCCAGTACTTC	CASKRGGQETQYF
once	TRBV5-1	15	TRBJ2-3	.	TGCGCCAGCAGCTCGGTACAGGGAGGCACAGATACGCAGTATTTT	CASSSVQGGTDTQYF
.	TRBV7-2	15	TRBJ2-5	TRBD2	TGTGCCAGCAGTATACTAGCGGGGAGACAAGAGACCCAGTACTTC	CASSILAGRQETQYF
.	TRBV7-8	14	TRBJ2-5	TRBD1	TGTGCCAGCAGCATCCCGGGACAGCAAGAGACCCAGTACTTC	CASSIPGQQETQYF
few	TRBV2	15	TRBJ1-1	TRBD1	TGTGCCAGCGGCTTTCCGGGACAGAGAAACACTGAAGCTTTCTTT	CASGFPGQRNTEAFF
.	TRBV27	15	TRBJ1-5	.	TGTGCCAGCACCCCCCGCGCGGGGGTCAATCAGCCCCAGCATTTT	CASTPRAGVNQPQHF
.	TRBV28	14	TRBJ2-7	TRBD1	TGTGCCAGCATTTCGGGACAGGGGATCTACGAGCAGTACTTC	CASISGQGIYEQYF